Presented here are 7 T cell receptor beta chains from one specimen sequenced in a study of blood T cell repertoires in COVID-19. Clones were sequenced by immunoSEQ multiplex PCR, and TCRdb holds only the in-frame ones, with some missing. This sample has about 150,000 clones, with roughly 88% found just once. What was sequenced was peripheral blood. Receptors were obtained from a woman in her forties or fifties in a cohort sampled during active or convalescent COVID-19.

The chain combines TRBV14 with TRBJ2-5; no reliable D call. The CDR3 loop spans 11 amino acids. V was pared by 0 bases and J by 10 bases, with 6 bases between. Germline V gene sequence: CDR1 SGHDN, CDR2 FVKESK. The DNA of the CDR3 is TGTGCCAGCAGCCAAGATCGGTACCAGTACTTC. As protein: CASSQDRYQYF.

This clone was picked up one time. The chain is built from TRBV5-6 and TRBJ2-5; weak D call: TRBD2 (5 bases). CDR1 is SGHDT, CDR2 YYEEEE, per germline. The CDR3 is made up of 14 amino acids. V lost 4 bases and J lost 1, with 11 bases in between. The CDR3 protein is CASSPRTFQETQYF. In DNA, the CDR3 is TGTGCCAGCAGCCCCAGGACTTTCCAAGAGACCCAGTACTTC.

The CDR3 sequence is CASSLGDRGTGHGYTF. The CDR3 bases are TGTGCCAGCAGCTTAGGAGACCGTGGGACAGGCCATGGCTACACCTTC. This rearrangement joins TRBV7-9 to TRBJ1-2; TRBD1 aligns across 8 bases. Looked up from germline, CDR1 is SEHNR and CDR2 is FQNEAQ (reference sequence). The CDR3 consists of 16 residues. Germline trimming cut 1 base from V and 6 bases from J; bases unmatched to any gene: 10.

Here the CDR3 DNA reads TGTGCCAGCAGTCTTGGACAGGCCAACTATGGCTACACCTTC. Amino acids: CASSLGQANYGYTF. The V call is TRBV27, the J call TRBJ1-2, with 7 bases aligning to TRBD1. From germline, CDR1 is MNHEY and CDR2 SMNVEV (reference sequence). V lost 5 bases and J lost 2; bases outside the gene matches: 5. The CDR3 is 14 amino acids.

The chain couples TRBV12-5 to TRBJ2-1; TRBD2 agrees at 16 bases. V shed 6 bases and J 2 bases; nucleotides not matched to a gene: 7. CDR1 is LGHNT, CDR2 FRNRAP, per germline. The CDR3 covers 18 residues. CDR3: CASGPGLAGGQAYNEQFF. DNA of the CDR3: TGTGCTAGTGGCCCGGGACTAGCGGGGGGGCAGGCCTACAATGAGCAGTTCTTC.

CDR3 nucleotides: TGTGCCAGCAGCTTAATGGGCTGGGGCACAGATACGCAGTATTTT. Translating it yields CASSLMGWGTDTQYF. This chain connects TRBV7-8 to TRBJ2-3; D gene unclear. V lost 2 bases, J lost 1 base, and 10 bases lay in between. The germline gives CDR1 SGHVS, CDR2 FQNEAQ. The CDR3 has 15 amino acids.

This clone occurred many times. The chain combines TRBV27 with TRBJ1-1; 7 bases are shared with TRBD1. In germline, CDR1 is MNHEY, CDR2 SMNVEV (reference sequence). Trimming cost V 1 base and J 0 bases; bases outside gene matches: 5. The CDR3 length is 16 residues. The CDR3 DNA follows: TGTGCCAGCAGTTTATATGGGACAGATCTGAACACTGAAGCTTTCTTT. Its protein product is CASSLYGTDLNTEAFF.